The 6 T cell receptor beta chains below come from one sample, sequenced in a study of cytomegalovirus exposure and HLA in healthy donors. The PCR had 60 Vbeta and 13 Jbeta primers. Produced via immunoSEQ multiplex PCR; TCRdb's table is partial and in-frame only. This repertoire shows about 110,000 clones, roughly 80% found once; its top ten account for 22%. The specimen was PBMCs. The source is a man aged 25-45 years in good health and CMV-seropositive.

The chain employs TRBV7-2 and TRBJ1-1, with D uncertain. Germline CDR1 is SGHTA and CDR2 is FQGNSA. This CDR3 comprises 14 residues. V was cut by 1 base and J by 5 bases, with 11 bases left in between. The CDR3 DNA reads TGTGCCAGCAGCTTAGGGTTGCTGAGGACTGAAGCTTTCTTT. Encoded protein: CASSLGLLRTEAFF.

This chain uses TRBV5-6 with TRBJ1-1, with D possibly matching TRBD1 (5 bases). The CDR3 consists of 16 residues. Trimming cost V 1 base and J 2 bases, with 15 bases left between them. CDR1 and CDR2 (germline): SGHDT, YYEEEE. CDR3: CASSLLAREVNTEAFF. DNA for the CDR3: TGTGCCAGCAGCTTGTTGGCCAGGGAGGTAAACACTGAAGCTTTCTTT.

J is TRBJ2-7 and V is TRBV27; 8 bases map to TRBD1. Trimming cost V 2 bases and J 3 bases; bases outside gene matches: 9. Germline V gene data show CDR1 as MNHEY and CDR2 as SMNVEV (reference sequence). The CDR3 loop spans 16 amino acids. CDR3 protein: CASSLGISGGIYEQYF. CDR3 sequence (DNA): TGTGCCAGCAGTTTAGGGATTTCAGGGGGCATCTACGAGCAGTACTTC.

The J gene is TRBJ2-5, the V gene TRBV5-1, with D perhaps TRBD1 (5 bases). The CDR3 has 14 amino acids. Trimming removed 2 bases from V and 3 bases from J, with 11 bases in between. CDR1 and CDR2 (germline): SGHRS, YFSETQ. In nucleotides, the CDR3 is TGCGCCAGCAGCTTAGGGCCCAGGGAAGAGACCCAGTACTTC. As protein: CASSLGPREETQYF.

This clone was counted a few times. CDR3 sequence reads: CASSFTSIGEQFF. The CDR3 DNA follows: TGTGCCAGCAGTTTTACTAGCATAGGTGAGCAGTTCTTC. J is TRBJ2-1 and V is TRBV27; D is perhaps TRBD2 (6 bases). The CDR3 is 13 amino acids. Per the germline V gene, CDR1 is MNHEY and CDR2 is SMNVEV (reference sequence). V gave up 3 bases and J gave up 9 bases, with 12 bases separating them.

The chain uses TRBV10-3 and TRBJ2-7, with 7 nucleotides matching TRBD2. The CDR3 sequence is 16 residues long. CDR1 is ENHRY and CDR2 is SYGVKD in the germline V gene. V lost 4 bases and J lost 2; bases outside the gene matches: 11. CDR3 loop: CAISALRTRATYEQYV. In DNA form, the CDR3 reads TGTGCCATCAGTGCGCTGAGGACTAGAGCAACCTACGAGCAGTACGTC.